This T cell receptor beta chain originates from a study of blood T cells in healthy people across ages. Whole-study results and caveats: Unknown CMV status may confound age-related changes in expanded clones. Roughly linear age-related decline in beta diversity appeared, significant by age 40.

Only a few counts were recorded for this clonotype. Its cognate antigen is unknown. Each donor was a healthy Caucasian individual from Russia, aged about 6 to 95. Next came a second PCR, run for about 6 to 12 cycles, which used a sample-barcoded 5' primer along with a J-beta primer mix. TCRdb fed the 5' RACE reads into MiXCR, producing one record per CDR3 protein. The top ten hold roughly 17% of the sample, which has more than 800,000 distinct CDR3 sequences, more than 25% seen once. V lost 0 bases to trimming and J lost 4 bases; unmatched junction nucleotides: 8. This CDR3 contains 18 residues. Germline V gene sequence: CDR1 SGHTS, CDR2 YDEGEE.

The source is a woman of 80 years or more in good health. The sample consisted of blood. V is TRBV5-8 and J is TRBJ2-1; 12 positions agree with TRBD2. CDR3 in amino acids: CASSLGKTSGGSYNEQFF. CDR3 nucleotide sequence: TGTGCCAGCAGCTTGGGGAAGACTAGCGGGGGCTCGTACAATGAGCAGTTCTTC.